These 22 T cell receptor beta chains originate from one sample sequenced in a study of a mutant IDH1 vaccine in newly diagnosed glioma. Time point specified: week 5, during vaccination. Topical imiquimod accompanied each vaccine dose, which consisted of 300 ug of mutant IDH1 20-mer peptide. Assay: immunoSEQ multiplex PCR; the TCRdb copy retains only in-frame clones and omits some. This table holds about 38,000 clones, around 82% found once. These receptors' targets are unknown. This specimen was PBMCs, taken from a glioma patient whose treatment included an IDH1 peptide vaccine. The receptors shown here come from a man aged 40-49 years with glioma.

V usage is TRBV6-5 and J usage is TRBJ1-2; D may be TRBD1 (6 bases). The CDR3 length is 15 residues. V lost 5 bases and J 5 bases, leaving 18 bases between the germline ends. Germline V gene lookup returns CDR1 MNHEY and CDR2 SVGAGI. This CDR3 reads CASSAEFRTAYGYTF. In nucleotides, the CDR3 is TGTGCCAGCAGTGCCGAGTTTCGGACAGCGTATGGCTACACCTTC.

The chain is built from TRBV6-5 and TRBJ2-7; TRBD1 aligns across 8 bases. The V gene end was trimmed by 4 bases and the J gene end by 4 bases; junction bases not matched to a gene: 12. The CDR3 is 16 residues long. The germline CDR1 and CDR2 sequences are MNHEY and SVGAGI. CDR3 sequence reads: CASSSPRAGGTYEQYF. In DNA form, the CDR3 reads TGTGCCAGCAGTTCCCCCCGGGCAGGGGGCACGTACGAGCAGTACTTC.

The chain is built from TRBV7-9 and TRBJ2-7, with 12 bases fitting TRBD2. With 4 bases clipped from V and 4 bases from J, the junction kept 8 bases outside the gene matches. The germline V gene has CDR1 SEHNR and CDR2 FQNEAQ (reference sequence). This CDR3 contains 16 residues. The CDR3 DNA sequence: TGTGCCAGCAGCTCGCCGACTAGCGGGGGTCGGTACGAGCAGTACTTC. Protein: CASSSPTSGGRYEQYF.

This chain joins TRBV6-1 and TRBJ1-5; 10 positions agree with TRBD1. The CDR3 sequence is 15 residues long. Germline V gene data show CDR1 as MNHNS and CDR2 as SASEGT. V was clipped by 0 bases and J by 6 bases; unmatched bases: 2. CDR3 in amino acids: CASSEATGGFQPQHF. DNA of the CDR3: TGTGCCAGCAGTGAAGCGACAGGGGGCTTTCAGCCCCAGCATTTT.

The rearrangement joins TRBV13 to TRBJ2-3; no clear D. Trimming took 5 bases from V and 4 from J, leaving 4 bases between them. The CDR3 sequence is 11 residues long. CDR1 is PRHDT, CDR2 FYEKMQ, per germline (reference sequence). CDR3 bases: TGTGCCAGCAGCGGGTCAGATACGCAGTATTTT. Translated: CASSGSDTQYF.

The rearrangement uses TRBV7-2 and TRBJ2-7; tentatively, D is TRBD2 (5 bases). Germline-derived CDR1 and CDR2 are SGHTA and FQGNSA. V was clipped by 5 bases and J by 0 bases, with 14 bases between them. The CDR3 is made up of 15 amino acids. CDR3 coding DNA: TGTGCCAGCAGCCCTTCGCGGGTTAGCTCCTACGAGCAGTACTTC. Amino acid sequence: CASSPSRVSSYEQYF. Together with reference TRBV7-2 and TRBJ2-7, the CDR3 gives the full variable domain: GAGVSQSPSNKVTEKGKDVELRCDPISGHTALYWYRQSLGQGLEFLIYFQGNSAPDKSGLPSDRFSAERTGGSVSTLTIQRTQQEDSAVYLCASSPSRVSSYEQYFGPGTRLTVT.

The chain combines TRBV6-5 with TRBJ1-1; 9 bases fit TRBD1. V lost 4 bases and J lost 6; bases outside the gene matches: 6. The CDR3 is 14 amino acids. Germline CDR1 reads MNHEY; CDR2 reads SVGAGI. The CDR3 coding sequence is TGTGCCAGCAGTTCTCCGGGACAGGGACCTGAAGCTTTCTTT. It is translated as CASSSPGQGPEAFF.

The gene calls are TRBV11-2 and TRBJ1-1; 7 nucleotides align to TRBD1. The CDR3 runs 14 residues. Germline CDR1 reads SGHAT; CDR2 reads FQNNGV. Trimming removed 4 bases from V and 8 bases from J; junction bases left unmatched: 10. CDR3 sequence reads: CASSSWTGSVEAFF. As DNA, the CDR3 is TGTGCCAGCAGCTCATGGACAGGTTCCGTAGAAGCTTTCTTT.

The rearrangement links TRBV7-3 to TRBJ1-2, with D possibly TRBD1 on 5 matching bases. In germline, CDR1 is SGHTA, CDR2 FQGTGA. Trimming took off 5 bases at V and 7 bases at J, with 14 bases between the two ends. This CDR3 has 13 amino acids. CDR3 coding DNA: TGTGCCAGCAGCGTGGACACCTCTGTTGGCTACACCTTC. This codes for CASSVDTSVGYTF.

This clone has a single count. The V gene is TRBV6-1, the J gene TRBJ1-5; maybe TRBD1 (6 bases). The germline V gene has CDR1 MNHNS and CDR2 SASEGT. V shed 4 bases and J shed 5 bases, with 18 bases lying between them. CDR3 length: 16 residues. DNA for the CDR3: TGTGCCAGCAGTGGGGGGTTGGGCAGGGGATATCAGCCCCAGCATTTT. Amino acids: CASSGGLGRGYQPQHF.

The chain uses TRBV30 and TRBJ1-2, with D possibly matching TRBD1 (5 bases). Trimming left V 3 bases short and J 5 bases short, with 13 bases between. CDR3 length equals 13 residues. Per the germline V gene, CDR1 is GTSNPN and CDR2 is SVGIG (reference sequence). The CDR3 DNA follows: TGTGCCTGGAGCCAGGGCAGAAGTTATGGCTACACCTTC. This gives the protein CAWSQGRSYGYTF. The entire variable domain, with the rest obtained from reference TRBV30 and TRBJ1-2, is as follows: SQTIHQWPATLVQPVGSPLSLECTVEGTSNPNLYWYRQAAGRGLQLLFYSVGIGQISSEVPQNLSASRPQDRQFILSSKKLLLSDSGFYLCAWSQGRSYGYTFGSGTRLTVV.

The rearrangement joins TRBV5-1 to TRBJ2-2; TRBD2 matches 12 bases. CDR1 is SGHRS and CDR2 is YFSETQ in the germline V gene. The CDR3 has 17 amino acids. Unmatched junction bases numbered 8, after V lost 2 bases and J lost 6 bases. Here the CDR3 reads CASSFGTSGGPSGELFF. The CDR3 coding sequence is TGCGCCAGCAGCTTCGGAACTAGCGGGGGGCCGTCCGGGGAGCTGTTTTTT.

The chain recombines TRBV15 with TRBJ2-7; D call uncertain. Trimming took off 0 bases at V and 4 bases at J, with 10 bases between the two ends. There are 14 residues in the CDR3. The germline V gene encodes CDR1 LNHNV and CDR2 YYDKDF (reference sequence). CDR3 residues: CATSREGRVYEQYF. The DNA for the CDR3 is TGTGCCACCAGCAGAGAGGGCAGAGTATACGAGCAGTACTTC.

This clone came up once. This chain joins TRBV6-5 and TRBJ1-6, with D perhaps TRBD1 (6 bases). Trimming stripped 7 bases from V and 7 bases from J, with 17 bases between. The germline CDR1 and CDR2 sequences are MNHEY and SVGAGI. This CDR3 is built from 15 residues. CDR3 DNA sequence: TGTGCCAGCACCGACCGACAGGACAGAAATTCACCCCTCCACTTT. This codes for CASTDRQDRNSPLHF.

The gene calls are TRBV6-5 and TRBJ2-1; D uncertain. CDR1 is MNHEY, CDR2 SVGAGI, per germline. V was pared by 0 bases and J by 0 bases, with 9 bases between. The CDR3 runs to 16 residues. In DNA form, the CDR3 reads TGTGCCAGCAGTTACTCGAACCGACGCTCCTACAATGAGCAGTTCTTC. It yields the protein CASSYSNRRSYNEQFF.

The rearrangement uses TRBV5-4 and TRBJ2-1; D unresolved. V dropped 0 bases and J dropped 6 bases, with 4 bases sitting between them. This CDR3 region has 12 residues. Looked up from germline, CDR1 is SGHNT and CDR2 is YYREEE (reference sequence). The CDR3 sequence is CASSLVFNEQFF. The CDR3 nucleotides read TGTGCCAGCAGCTTGGTTTTCAATGAGCAGTTCTTC.

This clone was observed once. The CDR3 DNA follows: TGTGCCAGCAGTCCCAAGCGGGGGGCCGGGAAGACCCAGTACTTC. Translating gives CASSPKRGAGKTQYF. The chain employs TRBV5-8 and TRBJ2-5, with 9 bases aligning to TRBD2. V trimming: 5 bases; J trimming: 6 bases; junction bases outside the gene matches: 11. This CDR3 spans 15 amino acids. The germline V gene has CDR1 SGHTS and CDR2 YDEGEE.

The DNA for the CDR3 is TGTGCCGTCGGGGGGGGCACAGATACGCAGTATTTT. Translation: CAVGGGTDTQYF. V gene TRBV10-3 combines with J gene TRBJ2-3; 8 nucleotides agree with TRBD2. CDR3 size: 12 residues. In germline, CDR1 is ENHRY, CDR2 SYGVKD. J was trimmed by 1 base and V by 11 bases; bases with no gene match: 2.

The chain recombines TRBV10-3 with TRBJ1-2; maybe TRBD1 (6 bases). Germline V gene lookup returns CDR1 ENHRY and CDR2 SYGVKD. Trimming left V 5 bases short and J 3 bases short, with 16 bases between. The CDR3 is 15 amino acids. CDR3 region: CAISQSDSGDYGYTF. The CDR3 coding sequence is TGTGCCATCAGTCAATCGGACAGTGGAGACTATGGCTACACCTTC.

This chain links TRBV30 with TRBJ1-2; possible D gene TRBD1, 6 bases. V dropped 0 bases and J dropped 7 bases, with 24 bases sitting between them. The germline V gene encodes CDR1 GTSNPN and CDR2 SVGIG (reference sequence). This CDR3 spans 17 amino acids. This CDR3 reads CAWSVPRGAGISLGYTF. The CDR3 region has the DNA TGTGCCTGGAGTGTACCCCGGGGGGCGGGGATTTCTCTTGGCTACACCTTC.

The chain carries TRBV5-6 and TRBJ2-7; maybe TRBD1 (5 bases). CDR1 is SGHDT, CDR2 YYEEEE, per germline. The CDR3 spans 14 residues. Trimming shortened V by 6 bases and J by 5 bases, and 18 bases separated the two germline ends. CDR3 in DNA: TGTGCCAGCACCCGGCTGACAGTACGGCACGAGCAGTACTTC. It codes for CASTRLTVRHEQYF.

The chain combines TRBV30 with TRBJ2-4, with no clear D. Looked up from germline, CDR1 is GTSNPN and CDR2 is SVGIG (reference sequence). V was pared by 5 bases and J by 2 bases, with 10 bases between. This CDR3 contains 13 residues. The CDR3, as DNA: TGTGCCTGGGGACCACCATCCAAAAACATTCAGTACTTC. Protein product: CAWGPPSKNIQYF.